This T cell receptor (beta chain) was documented in a study of Ad26.COV2.S vaccination and SARS-CoV-2 variants. Background on the study: The COV1001 Ad26.COV2.S trial arm included the donor.

On this clone: Its antigen is not identified.

This sample's treatment: about 20 received Ad26.COV2.S at low or high dose, single or two shots; 5 received placebo; per-sample allocation not given. Sample collection was performed on day 63 after the first vaccine or placebo injection. Trimming took 2 bases from V and 3 from J, leaving 17 bases between them. The CDR3 runs to 16 residues. CDR1 is SGHAT and CDR2 is FQNNGV in the germline V gene. Here immunoSEQ multiplex PCR was the method, and the copy in TCRdb shows in-frame clones only, minus some. Of about 420,000 clones in the sample, 70% to 90% are singletons; the top ten hold roughly 4%. Study outcomes and limitations: There was reportedly substantial breadth in spike-specific CD8+ and CD4+ T cell responses after vaccination. Assessments of TCR breadth and depth may have underestimated the total T cell responses.

The sequence was obtained from a person between 18 and 65 years old who received the Ad26.COV2.S COVID-19 vaccine or a placebo. V gene TRBV11-2 combines with J gene TRBJ2-7; the D call may be TRBD1 or TRBD2 (6 bases each). The sequencing used peripheral blood, collected in a trial of Ad26.COV2.S vaccine versus placebo. Here the CDR3 DNA reads TGTGCCAGCAGCTTACCCCCTTGGAGGGGGAACTACGAGCAGTACTTC. Translation: CASSLPPWRGNYEQYF.